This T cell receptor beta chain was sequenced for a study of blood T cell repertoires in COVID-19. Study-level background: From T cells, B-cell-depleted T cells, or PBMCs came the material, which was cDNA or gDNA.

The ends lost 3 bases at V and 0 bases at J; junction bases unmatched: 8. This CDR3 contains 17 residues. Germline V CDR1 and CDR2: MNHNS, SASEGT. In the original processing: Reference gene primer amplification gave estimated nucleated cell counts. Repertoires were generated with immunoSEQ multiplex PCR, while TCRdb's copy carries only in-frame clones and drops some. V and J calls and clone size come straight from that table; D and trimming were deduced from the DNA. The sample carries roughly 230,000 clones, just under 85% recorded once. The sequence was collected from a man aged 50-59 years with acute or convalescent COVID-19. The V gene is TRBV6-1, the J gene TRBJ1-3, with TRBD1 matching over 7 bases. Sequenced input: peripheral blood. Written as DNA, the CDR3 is TGTGCCAGCAGTGAGACCCCTGGGACAGCCTCTGGAAACACCATATATTTT. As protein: CASSETPGTASGNTIYF.